The 11 T cell receptor beta chains below all came from one sample that was sequenced in a study of T cell responses to AZD1222 COVID-19 vaccine. Profiled with immunoSEQ multiplex PCR; TCRdb holds only in-frame clones, not every one. The data show about 210,000 clones, with about 94% seen just once and around 1.7% held by the top ten. Source: peripheral blood, taken 28 days after the second dose of the MenACWY control vaccine. The receptor set was obtained from an adult who received the MenACWY meningococcal vaccine as a control.

The chain recombines TRBV7-9 with TRBJ1-1; D not certain. Germline CDR1 SEHNR, CDR2 FQNEAQ (reference sequence). The CDR3 spans 17 residues. Trimming stripped 5 bases from V and 4 bases from J, with 23 bases between. The CDR3 loop is CASSLNEGLDRGTEAFF. The CDR3 coding sequence is TGTGCCAGCAGCCTTAACGAGGGCCTAGACCGGGGCACTGAAGCTTTCTTT.

This chain links TRBV18 with TRBJ1-5; D is uncertain. This CDR3 is 14 amino acids long. CDR1 and CDR2 from the germline V gene are KGHSH and LQKENI. Trimming took off 5 bases at V and 7 bases at J, with 15 bases between the two ends. CDR3 nucleotide sequence: TGTGCCAGCTCAGAGGAGTACCCGGCCCAGCCCCAGCATTTT. Translation gives CASSEEYPAQPQHF.

V and J are TRBV6-2 or TRBV6-3 and TRBJ2-3, with 9 bases that match TRBD2. CDR1 MNHEY and CDR2 SVGEGT come from the germline V gene. There are 15 residues in the CDR3. J lost 13 bases, V lost 6 bases, and 17 bases had no gene match. In DNA form, the CDR3 reads TGTGCCAGCAGCCACAGCGGGGGGTCGGGGTCGTCGGAGTATTTT. This sequence encodes CASSHSGGSGSSEYF.

The chain combines TRBV28 with TRBJ2-7; D may be TRBD2 (5 bases). CDR1 and CDR2 (germline): MDHEN, SYDVKM. The length of the CDR3 is 14 residues. Trimming cost V 3 bases and J 2 bases, with 11 bases left between them. CDR3 residues: CASSFELGPYEQYF. As DNA, the CDR3 is TGTGCCAGCAGTTTCGAACTAGGTCCCTACGAGCAGTACTTC.

CDR3 loop: CASSSSGAFTDTQYF. CDR3 DNA sequence: TGTGCCAGCAGCTCCTCGGGGGCCTTCACAGATACGCAGTATTTT. The chain links TRBV7-3 to TRBJ2-3; D is possibly TRBD1 or TRBD2 (6 bases each). Trimming took off 4 bases at V and 2 bases at J, with 13 bases between the two ends. Germline CDR1 reads SGHTA; CDR2 reads FQGTGA. The CDR3 contains 15 residues.

The rearrangement joins TRBV7-2 to TRBJ2-1; D gene ambiguous. The germline gives CDR1 SGHTA, CDR2 FQGNSA. The length of the CDR3 is 13 residues. V gave up 5 bases and J gave up 6 bases, with 11 bases separating them. The CDR3 DNA reads TGTGCCAGCAGCAGAATGACCTCCAATGAGCAGTTCTTC. It specifies CASSRMTSNEQFF.

This clone was observed once. The CDR3 DNA sequence: TGTGCCAGCAGTGAAGATTCCAGGGCCGGGGCGGGTGGCTACACCTTC. Protein product: CASSEDSRAGAGGYTF. V and J are TRBV2 and TRBJ1-2; TRBD1 is a possible D gene (5 bases). V lost 1 base, J lost 7 bases, and 19 bases lay in between. There are 16 residues in the CDR3. Per germline, CDR1 SNHLY and CDR2 FYNNEI.

V is TRBV2 and J is TRBJ1-2; TRBD1 might be the D (6 bases). Germline assignment: CDR1 SNHLY and CDR2 FYNNEI. This CDR3 has 15 amino acids. V dropped 5 bases and J dropped 6 bases, with 19 bases sitting between them. The CDR3 sequence: CASSFGAGASNGYTF. CDR3 bases: TGTGCCAGCAGTTTCGGGGCAGGGGCGTCTAATGGCTACACCTTC.

The chain joins TRBV5-5 to TRBJ2-7, with TRBD1 identical over 7 bases. The CDR3 has 14 amino acids. The ends lost 5 bases at V and 4 bases at J; junction bases unmatched: 9. Germline-derived CDR1 and CDR2 are SGHKS and YYEKEE (reference sequence). As DNA, the CDR3 is TGTGCCAGCAGGGGAGACAGGGTCCGGTACGAGCAGTACTTC. Encoded protein: CASRGDRVRYEQYF.

The chain couples TRBV7-9 to TRBJ2-5; D is perhaps TRBD1 or TRBD2 (6 bases each). Germline V gene lookup returns CDR1 SEHNR and CDR2 FQNEAQ (reference sequence). The CDR3 consists of 15 residues. With 5 bases removed from V and 3 bases from J, the gap between germline ends came to 16 bases. The CDR3 spells CASSARLEGEETQYF. The CDR3 DNA follows: TGTGCCAGCAGCGCCCGACTAGAGGGGGAAGAGACCCAGTACTTC.

V usage is TRBV5-1 and J usage is TRBJ2-1; 10 positions agree with TRBD2. CDR1 and CDR2 (germline): SGHRS, YFSETQ. Trimming cost V 1 base and J 5 bases; bases outside gene matches: 9. This CDR3 has 17 residues. The CDR3 is CASSLSSGRAGDNEQFF. CDR3 in DNA: TGCGCCAGCAGCTTGTCGAGCGGGAGGGCCGGGGACAATGAGCAGTTCTTC.